These 9 T cell receptor beta chains share one sample of origin, sequenced in a study of shared clonotypes between healthy human individuals. Naive CD8 cells, CD45RO-negative and positively selected for CCR7, excluded terminally differentiated effector memory CD45RA+ cells. Generated by immunoSEQ multiplex PCR, the TCRdb table keeps only in-frame clones and is missing some. The data show almost 700,000 clones, 92% seen once. The specimen sequenced was naive CD8+ T cells sorted from blood. These receptors all come from a young man in good health.

The chain has TRBV7-2 and TRBJ2-7; 9 positions agree with TRBD1. CDR1 and CDR2 (germline): SGHTA, FQGNSA. V shed 2 bases, J shed 4 bases, and the junction held 6 bases outside the gene matches. The CDR3 runs to 15 residues. Here the CDR3 DNA reads TGTGCCAGCAGCTTACAAGGGACAGGGATATACGAGCAGTACTTC. Amino acids: CASSLQGTGIYEQYF.

This sequence joins TRBV9 and TRBJ2-7; 8 bases line up with TRBD2. CDR1 and CDR2 from the germline V gene are SGDLS and YYNGEE. V trimming: 3 bases; J trimming: 6 bases; junction bases outside the gene matches: 5. This CDR3 has 13 residues. CDR3 in DNA: TGTGCCAGCAGCGCGGGGGGGGATCCCGAGCAGTACTTC. Amino acids: CASSAGGDPEQYF.

With regard to this clone: One junction end does not reproduce the germline sequence, and a read error may be involved. This rearrangement joins TRBV6-1 to TRBJ2-2; TRBD1 matches 7 bases. Germline CDR1 reads MNHNS; CDR2 reads SASEGT. CDR3 length equals 15 residues. CDR3 DNA: TGTGCCAGCACTGAAAGACAGGGAGTCACCGGGGAGCTGTTTTTT. It codes for CASTERQGVTGELFF.

Written as DNA, the CDR3 is TGTGCCAGCAGCGCCGGGACTAGCCGAAACAATGAGCAGTTCTTC. Its translation: CASSAGTSRNNEQFF. The chain combines TRBV7-9 with TRBJ2-1, with 9 nucleotides matching TRBD2. V dropped 5 bases and J dropped 5; count of bases not matched to a gene: 7. This CDR3 is built from 15 residues. The germline CDR1 and CDR2 sequences are SEHNR and FQNEAQ (reference sequence).

The CDR3 region is CASSLAGGPIEEQYF. The DNA for the CDR3 is TGTGCCAGCAGCTTAGCGGGAGGGCCTATTGAGGAGCAGTACTTC. The chain couples TRBV7-6 to TRBJ2-7; TRBD2 matches at 7 bases. The CDR3 consists of 15 residues. The J segment lost 7 bases and the V segment lost 0 bases, leaving 9 bases of the junction unmatched. Germline V gene data show CDR1 as SGHVS and CDR2 as FNYEAQ.

V and J are TRBV7-9 and TRBJ2-3, with 10 bases that match TRBD2. V was pared by 2 bases and J by 1 base, with 6 bases of the junction left unmatched. Germline V gene data show CDR1 as SEHNR and CDR2 as FQNEAQ (reference sequence). This CDR3 contains 17 residues. The DNA of the CDR3 is TGTGCCAGCAGCTTACCGCGGCTAGCGGGAGGCACAGATACGCAGTATTTT. It specifies CASSLPRLAGGTDTQYF.

V and J are TRBV5-4 and TRBJ2-3, with D uncertain. Per germline, CDR1 SGHNT and CDR2 YYREEE (reference sequence). The CDR3 loop spans 14 amino acids. The ends were cut back, 4 bases at V and 3 bases at J, with 12 bases in the middle. The CDR3 DNA is TGTGCCAGCAGCCTGACTCCGGCAACAGATACGCAGTATTTT. The encoded protein is CASSLTPATDTQYF.

This chain uses TRBV7-9 with TRBJ1-4; D is possibly TRBD1 (6 bases). Germline-derived CDR1 and CDR2 are SEHNR and FQNEAQ (reference sequence). The V gene lost 8 bases and the J gene lost 8 bases, with 15 bases spanning the gap. The CDR3 runs to 13 residues. CDR3 residues: CASLRGTPEKLFF. CDR3 coding DNA: TGTGCCAGCTTGCGGGGGACACCCGAAAAACTGTTTTTT.

The V call is TRBV4-3, the J call TRBJ1-2, with D unclear. The CDR3 has 16 amino acids. Trimming took off 4 bases at V and 4 bases at J, with 19 bases between the two ends. Germline lookup yields CDR1 LGHNA and CDR2 YSLEER. CDR3 sequence (DNA): TGCGCCAGCAGCCCATCAAGTAGCTACGACTCCTATGGCTACACCTTC. Its translation: CASSPSSSYDSYGYTF.